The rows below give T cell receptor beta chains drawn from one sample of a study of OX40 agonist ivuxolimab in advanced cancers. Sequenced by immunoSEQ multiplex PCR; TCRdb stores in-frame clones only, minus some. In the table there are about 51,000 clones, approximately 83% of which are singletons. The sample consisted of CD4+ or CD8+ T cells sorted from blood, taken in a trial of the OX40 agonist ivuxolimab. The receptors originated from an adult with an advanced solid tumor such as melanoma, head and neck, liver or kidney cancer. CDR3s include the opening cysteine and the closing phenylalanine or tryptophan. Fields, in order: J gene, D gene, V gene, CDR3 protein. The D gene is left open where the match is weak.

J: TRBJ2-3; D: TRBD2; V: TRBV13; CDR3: CASSQRLAGSTDTQYF
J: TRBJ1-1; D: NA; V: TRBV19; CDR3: CASSPRGGVNTEAFF
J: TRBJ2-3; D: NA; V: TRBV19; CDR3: CASSTPGVDTQYF
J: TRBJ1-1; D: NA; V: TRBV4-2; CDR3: CASSRLGGVNTEAFF
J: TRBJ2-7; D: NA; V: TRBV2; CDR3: CASSQRGGRSYEQYF
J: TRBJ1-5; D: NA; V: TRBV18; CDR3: CASSPRGARSQGLSNQPQHF
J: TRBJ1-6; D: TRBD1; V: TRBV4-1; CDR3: CASSQGQGDSPLHF
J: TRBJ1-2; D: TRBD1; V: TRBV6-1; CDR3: CASSETGGRFRGYTF
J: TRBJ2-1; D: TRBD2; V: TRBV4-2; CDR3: CASSQERRLAGNNEQFF
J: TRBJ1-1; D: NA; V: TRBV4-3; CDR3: CASSQEVVNEAFF
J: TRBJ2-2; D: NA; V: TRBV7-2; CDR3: CASSSVTGRNTGELFF
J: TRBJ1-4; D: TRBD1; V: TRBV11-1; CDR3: CASSISGTGSEKLFF
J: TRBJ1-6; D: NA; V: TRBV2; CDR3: CASRPQVNSPLHF